The clone carrying this T cell receptor (beta chain) was seen only a few times. This sample stems from a study of blood T cell repertoires in COVID-19. V gave up 0 bases and J gave up 2 bases, with 12 bases separating them. This CDR3 spans 16 amino acids. In germline, CDR1 is SGHKS, CDR2 YYEKEE (reference sequence). In the original workflow: Reference gene primer amplification gave nucleated cell count estimates. TCRdb keeps only in-frame clones here, not all; method: immunoSEQ multiplex PCR. The V and J calls and clone size were taken over from that table, and D and trimming were inferred from the DNA. This sample has roughly 250,000 clones, with roughly 90% found just once.

The source material was peripheral blood. The chain has TRBV5-5 and TRBJ2-1, with no clear D. The receptor was derived from a woman aged 40 to 50 who had recovered from COVID-19. Here the CDR3 reads CASSLDARTAYNEQFF. CDR3 DNA: TGTGCCAGCAGCTTGGATGCGAGAACAGCCTACAATGAGCAGTTCTTC.